A selection of T cell receptor beta chains follows, all from one sample in a study of Ad26.COV2.S vaccination and SARS-CoV-2 variants. TCRdb's table, derived via immunoSEQ multiplex PCR, lists solely in-frame clones and lacks some. The sample yields some 390,000 clones, more than 85% seen once. The sequences come from peripheral blood, collected in a trial of Ad26.COV2.S vaccine versus placebo. These receptors all come from a person between 18 and 60 years old who received the Ad26.COV2.S COVID-19 vaccine or a placebo. The CDR3 runs from the conserved cysteine through the conserved F or W. The D gene is left open where the match is weak. Some rows have no size entry. The others give once, few or many, or a class for an expanded clone.

>TRBV7-9|.|.|TRBJ1-5
TGTGCCAGCAGCGCCGACCATAGCAATCAGCCCCAGCATTTT
CASSADHSNQPQHF
>TRBV18|.|.|TRBJ1-5
TGTGCCAGCTCACCAGTATTTGGGCAGCCCCAGCATTTT
CASSPVFGQPQHF
>TRBV18|.|.|TRBJ1-2
TGTGCCAGCTCATCTAGAGGGGACTATGGCTACACCTTC
CASSSRGDYGYTF
>TRBV3-1/TRBV3-2|.|.|TRBJ2-5
TGTGCCAGCAGCCAAGATACCCAAGAGACCCAGTACTTC
CASSQDTQETQYF
>TRBV12-2|.|.|TRBJ1-5
TGTGCAAGTCGTCCTACTCAGCCCCAGCATTTT
CASRPTQPQHF
>TRBV11-2|TRBD1|.|TRBJ1-2
TGTGCCAGCAGCTCGAACCGGGACAGGGGGATTGGCTACACCTTC
CASSSNRDRGIGYTF
>TRBV7-2|.|few|TRBJ1-2
TGTGCCAGCAGCTTGCCCGGGGCGAGGAACTATGGCTACACCTTC
CASSLPGARNYGYTF
>TRBV4-1|.|.|TRBJ1-5
TGCGCCAGCAGCGGACAGATCAATCAGCCCCAGCATTTT
CASSGQINQPQHF
>TRBV11-2|TRBD2|.|TRBJ2-1
TGTGCCAGCACCCCGCGGGGGGCGGGGGGCGATGAGCAGTTCTTC
CASTPRGAGGDEQFF
>TRBV21-1|.|.|TRBJ1-5
TGTGCCAGCAGCCCCTGCCGGGGGAATCAGCCCCAGCATTTT
CASSPCRGNQPQHF
>TRBV27|.|.|TRBJ2-5
TGTGCCAGCAGTCCCTTTACAGGGCCAGAGACCCAGTACTTC
CASSPFTGPETQYF
>TRBV27|.|few|TRBJ1-1
TGTGCCACCCCCGCGTTGTTCTCTAGCACTGAAGCTTTCTTT
CATPALFSSTEAFF
>TRBV6-5|TRBD1|few|TRBJ2-7
TGTGCCAGCAGTTACCTTGGGACAGCGAGCTCCTACGAGCAGTACTTC
CASSYLGTASSYEQYF
>TRBV7-2|TRBD1|.|TRBJ1-2
TGTGCCAGCAGCGGGACAGGGGGCCCCTTATTCGCTGGCTACACCTTC
CASSGTGGPLFAGYTF
>TRBV18|.|.|TRBJ2-3
TGTGCCAGCTCACCGAGCACAGATACGCAGTATTTT
CASSPSTDTQYF
>TRBV10-1|.|.|TRBJ1-2
TGCGCCAGCAGTGAAGCAGGGGACAACTATGGCTACACCTTC
CASSEAGDNYGYTF
>TRBV3-1/TRBV3-2|TRBD1|.|TRBJ1-5
TGTGCCAGCAGCCGAGGGACAGTAGGCAATCAGCCCCAGCATTTT
CASSRGTVGNQPQHF
>TRBV4-3|.|.|TRBJ2-7
TGCGCCAGCAGCCAATCACCTTTCTACGAGCAGTACTTC
CASSQSPFYEQYF
>TRBV7-9|.|.|TRBJ2-2
TGTGCCAGCAGCTTAGTCGGGAACGGGGAGCTGTTTTTT
CASSLVGNGELFF
>TRBV27|TRBD1|once|TRBJ1-1
TGTGCCAGCAGCTTGGACAGGGCGGGCACTGAAGCTTTCTTT
CASSLDRAGTEAFF
>TRBV7-8|TRBD2|once|TRBJ2-3
TGTGCCAGCAGCTTCGGCCTCGGGGGGGGGAAGAAGGGAGATACGCAGTATTTT
CASSFGLGGGKKGDTQYF
>TRBV7-9|.|.|TRBJ2-7
TGTGCCAGCAGCTTAGAACAGGGAATTGGCGAGCAGTACTTC
CASSLEQGIGEQYF
>TRBV18|.|.|TRBJ1-3
TGTGCCAGCTCACCCTCCGGGACCTCGAGCTCTGGAAACACCATATATTTT
CASSPSGTSSSGNTIYF
>TRBV30|.|.|TRBJ1-1
TGTGCCTGGAGTGTAAGGGGCGACACTGAAGCTTTCTTT
CAWSVRGDTEAFF
>TRBV29-1|TRBD2|.|TRBJ2-3
TGCAGCGTTGAGCTAGCGGGTCGGATGTATTTT
CSVELAGRMYF
>TRBV10-2|TRBD1|.|TRBJ2-6
TGCGCCAGCACCAAGGACAGGGCTGGGGCCAACGTCCTGACTTTC
CASTKDRAGANVLTF
>TRBV7-2|TRBD1|.|TRBJ2-5
TGTGCCAGCAGCTTTTGGACAGGATCCATCAGTACCCAGTACTTC
CASSFWTGSISTQYF
>TRBV18|.|once|TRBJ1-1
TGTGCCAGCTCACCACGACAGGCCGAAGGGATAACTGAAGCTTTCTTT
CASSPRQAEGITEAFF
>TRBV19|.|.|TRBJ1-5
TGTGCCAGTACCCCAAGGACGTATAGCAATCAGCCCCAGCATTTT
CASTPRTYSNQPQHF
>TRBV5-4|TRBD1|.|TRBJ2-7
TGTGCCAGCAGCAAACCCGGGACAGGGGGCCGAGGGACCTACGAGCAGTACTTC
CASSKPGTGGRGTYEQYF
>TRBV6-5|.|.|TRBJ1-5
TGTGCCAGCAAGAAACAGGGAGTTCAGAATCAGCCCCAGCATTTT
CASKKQGVQNQPQHF
>TRBV19|TRBD2|.|TRBJ2-1
TGTGCCAGTAGTCCCCGGACTAGCGGGCCCAATGAGCAGTTCTTC
CASSPRTSGPNEQFF
>TRBV6-6|.|.|TRBJ1-2
TGTGCCAGCAGTCGCTCTCCGGGGCAAGGCTCTGGCTACACCTTC
CASSRSPGQGSGYTF
>TRBV7-2|TRBD2|.|TRBJ2-1
TGTGCCAGCAGCTTAGTCGCGGGGGAGTACAATGAGCAGTTCTTC
CASSLVAGEYNEQFF
>TRBV11-2|.|.|TRBJ1-2
TGTGCCAGCAGCTTAGATAGGAGCTATGGCTACACCTTC
CASSLDRSYGYTF
>TRBV5-1|.|.|TRBJ2-1
TGCGCCAGCAGCTTGGCCGGCCAGGGAACCTACAATGAGCAGTTCTTC
CASSLAGQGTYNEQFF
>TRBV3-1/TRBV3-2|.|once|TRBJ2-5
TGTGCCAGCAGCCAGAGGACTGTCCAAGAGACCCAGTACTTC
CASSQRTVQETQYF
>TRBV6-5|.|once|TRBJ1-3
TGTGCCAGCAGACCTGGCGGCAGTGGAAACACCATATATTTT
CASRPGGSGNTIYF
>TRBV13|TRBD2|.|TRBJ2-3
TGTGCCAGCAGCCTGGGACTAGCGGGGGCCCTAAGCACAGATACGCAGTATTTT
CASSLGLAGALSTDTQYF
>TRBV11-3|TRBD2|.|TRBJ2-3
TGTGCCAGCAGCGAGCGGGGATCAGATACGCAGTATTTT
CASSERGSDTQYF
>TRBV13|.|.|TRBJ2-1
TGTGCCAGCAGCGTGACGGGGAACAATGAGCAGTTCTTC
CASSVTGNNEQFF
>TRBV7-9|.|.|TRBJ1-5
TGTGCCAGCAGCGGTCCGGAGAGCAATCAGCCCCAGCATTTT
CASSGPESNQPQHF
>TRBV2|.|.|TRBJ1-2
TGTGCCAGCTCGGCAGATCGGACTGGCTACACCTTC
CASSADRTGYTF
>TRBV12-3/TRBV12-4|.|.|TRBJ2-7
TGTGCCAGCAGTTTTTGGGGCTACGAGCAGTACTTC
CASSFWGYEQYF